This entry concerns a single T cell receptor beta chain. The data stem from a study of shared clonotypes between healthy human individuals. In the study overall: Per donor, CD8 memory used one plate, CD8 naive used two, CD4 memory used three and CD4 naive used three.

Germline V CDR1 and CDR2: SGHNT, YYREEE (reference sequence). CDR3 length: 15 residues. The V and J ends lost 0 bases and 2 bases respectively, with 10 bases between them. How the authors handled the data: From ImmunoSEQ came sequences covering only the junction and carrying no quality scores, so filtering differed. TCRdb's copy holds only in-frame clones and misses some; the assay was immunoSEQ multiplex PCR. That table furnishes V, J and clone size, whereas the DNA furnished D and trimming. Seen here are roughly 1,100,000 clones, more than 65% observed once, and the top ten hold approximately 1.5%.

The specimen was memory CD4+ T cells sorted from blood. Subset meaning: CD45RA-negative fraction. The source is a man aged 18 to 30 in good health. The chain has TRBV5-4 and TRBJ2-3; D not certain. The CDR3 DNA sequence: TGTGCCAGCAGCTTGGACCAGGCCCCCACAGATACGCAGTATTTT. Its translation is CASSLDQAPTDTQYF.